This T cell receptor (beta chain) was found in a study of T cell responses to AZD1222 COVID-19 vaccine. On the study more broadly: Whether given at about 4 or about 12 weeks, second doses were pooled.

This CDR3 is built from 16 residues. Per the germline V gene, CDR1 is SQVTM and CDR2 is ANQGSEA. V was shortened by 6 bases and J by 2 bases, with 21 bases between the two germline ends. Sequenced by immunoSEQ multiplex PCR; TCRdb stores in-frame clones only, minus some. Of around 87,000 clones in the sample, around 84% were seen once. Study-wide points: The donor group comprised mostly white British people and more females; the analysis possibly underestimated clonal diversity. Spike-specific TCR repertoires showed rising breadth and depth after two AZD1222 doses.

As to this clone: Its antigen is unidentified.

The clonotype comes from an adult in good health. This rearrangement joins TRBV29-1 to TRBJ2-3, with D perhaps being TRBD1 or TRBD2 (5 bases each). This specimen was peripheral blood, taken on day 0 of AZD1222 vaccination. The CDR3 loop reads CSVPRDPPTNTDTQYF. Written as DNA, the CDR3 is TGCAGCGTCCCCCGGGACCCCCCCACGAACACAGATACGCAGTATTTT.